This T cell receptor (beta chain) emerged from a study of memory CD4+ T cells and cytomegalovirus serostatus. Study-wide context: This sample comes from healthy Belgian adults, under 10 CMV seropositive, 24 seronegative.

The sort gate was single viable CD3+CD4+CD8-CD45RO+ cells for memory CD4+ T cells. Positive selection with CD4 microbeads enriched total CD4+ T cells. TCRdb's copy holds only in-frame clones and misses some; the assay was immunoSEQ multiplex PCR. The repertoire holds around 99,000 clones, with around 80% as singletons. The germline CDR1 and CDR2 sequences are SGDLS and YYNGEE. The CDR3 runs to 17 residues. V shed 0 bases, J shed 5 bases, and the junction held 5 bases outside the gene matches. The TCR sequence derives from an adult in good health and CMV-seropositive. The chain recombines TRBV9 with TRBJ2-2; 12 bases are shared with TRBD2. The sequenced sample was memory CD4+ T cells from blood. DNA of the CDR3: TGTGCCAGCAGCGTAGCACTAGCGGGAGGAAGGACCGGGGAGCTGTTTTTT. Its protein is CASSVALAGGRTGELFF. The full variable domain, its missing parts supplied by reference TRBV9 and TRBJ2-2, is DSGVTQTPKHLITATGQRVTLRCSPRSGDLSVYWYQQSLDQGLQFLIQYYNGEERAKGNILERFSAQQFPDLHSELNLSSLELGDSALYFCASSVALAGGRTGELFFGEGSRLTVL.